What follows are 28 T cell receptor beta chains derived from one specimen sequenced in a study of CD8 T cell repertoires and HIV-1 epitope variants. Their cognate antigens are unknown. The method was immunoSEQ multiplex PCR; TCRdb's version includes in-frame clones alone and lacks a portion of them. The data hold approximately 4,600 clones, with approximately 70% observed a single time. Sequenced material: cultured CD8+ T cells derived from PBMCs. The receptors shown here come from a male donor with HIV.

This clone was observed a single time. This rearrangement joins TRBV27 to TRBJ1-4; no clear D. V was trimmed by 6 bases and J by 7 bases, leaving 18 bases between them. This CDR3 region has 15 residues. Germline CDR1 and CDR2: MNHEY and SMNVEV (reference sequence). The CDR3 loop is CASRRGGSWFEKLFF. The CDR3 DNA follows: TGTGCCAGCAGACGTGGAGGATCATGGTTTGAAAAACTGTTTTTT.

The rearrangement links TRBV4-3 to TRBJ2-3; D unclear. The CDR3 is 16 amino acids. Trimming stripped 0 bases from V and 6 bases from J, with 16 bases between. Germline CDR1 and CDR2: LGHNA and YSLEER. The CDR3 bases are TGCGCCAGCAGCCAAGACCGGCCCAGTAGGGCGGATACGCAGTATTTT. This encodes CASSQDRPSRADTQYF.

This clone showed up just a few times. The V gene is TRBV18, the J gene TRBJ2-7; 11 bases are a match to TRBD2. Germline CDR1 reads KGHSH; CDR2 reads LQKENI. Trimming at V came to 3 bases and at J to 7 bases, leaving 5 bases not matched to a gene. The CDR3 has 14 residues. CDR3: CASSPTGLADEQYF. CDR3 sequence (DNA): TGTGCCAGCTCACCGACGGGACTAGCGGATGAGCAGTACTTC.

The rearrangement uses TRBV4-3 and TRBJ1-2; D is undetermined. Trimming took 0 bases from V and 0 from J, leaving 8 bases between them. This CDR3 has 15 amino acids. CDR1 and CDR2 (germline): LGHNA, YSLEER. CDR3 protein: CASSQELGSNYGYTF. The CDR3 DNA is TGCGCCAGCAGCCAAGAGCTCGGATCTAACTATGGCTACACCTTC.

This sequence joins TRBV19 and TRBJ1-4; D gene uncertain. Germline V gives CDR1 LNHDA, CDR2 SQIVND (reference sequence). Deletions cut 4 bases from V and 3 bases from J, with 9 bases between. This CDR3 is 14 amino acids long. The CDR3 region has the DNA TGTGCCAGTAGTACCCACGGGGCTAATGAAAAACTGTTTTTT. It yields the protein CASSTHGANEKLFF.

The CDR3 is CASSVGQGASYEQYF. CDR3 coding DNA: TGTGCCAGCAGCGTAGGGCAGGGAGCCTCCTACGAGCAGTACTTC. The gene calls are TRBV9 and TRBJ2-7; D is possibly TRBD1 or TRBD2 (5 bases each). The CDR3 has 15 residues. Trimming shortened V by 0 bases and J by 0 bases, and 10 bases separated the two germline ends. CDR1 and CDR2 from the germline V gene are SGDLS and YYNGEE.

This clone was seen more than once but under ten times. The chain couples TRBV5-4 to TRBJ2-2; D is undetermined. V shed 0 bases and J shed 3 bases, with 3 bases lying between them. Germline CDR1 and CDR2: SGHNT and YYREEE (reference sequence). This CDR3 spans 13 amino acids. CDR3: CASSLVDTGELFF. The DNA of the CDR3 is TGTGCCAGCAGCTTGGTCGACACCGGGGAGCTGTTTTTT.

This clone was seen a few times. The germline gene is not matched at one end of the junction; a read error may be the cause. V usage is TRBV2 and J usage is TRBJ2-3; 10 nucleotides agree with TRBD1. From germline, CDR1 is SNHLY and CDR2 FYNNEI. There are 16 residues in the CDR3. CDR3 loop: CASSPLTGGEADAQYF. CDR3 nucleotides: TGTGCCAGCAGTCCCTTGACAGGGGGCGAAGCAGATGCGCAGTATTTT.

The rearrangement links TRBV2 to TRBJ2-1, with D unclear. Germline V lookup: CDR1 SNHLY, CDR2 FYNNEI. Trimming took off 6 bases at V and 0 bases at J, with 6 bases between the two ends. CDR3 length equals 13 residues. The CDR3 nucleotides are TGTGCCAGCAGCTATAGCTCCTACAATGAGCAGTTCTTC. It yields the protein CASSYSSYNEQFF. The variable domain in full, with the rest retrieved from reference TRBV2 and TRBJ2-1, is EPEVTQTPSHQVTQMGQEVILRCVPISNHLYFYWYRQILGQKVEFLVSFYNNEISEKSEIFDDQFSVERPDGSNFTLKIRSTKLEDSAMYFCASSYSSYNEQFFGPGTRLTVL.

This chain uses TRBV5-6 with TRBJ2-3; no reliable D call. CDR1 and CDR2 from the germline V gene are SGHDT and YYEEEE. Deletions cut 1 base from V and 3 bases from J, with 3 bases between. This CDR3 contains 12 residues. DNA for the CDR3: TGTGCCAGCAGCTTGTTAACAGATACGCAGTATTTT. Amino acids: CASSLLTDTQYF. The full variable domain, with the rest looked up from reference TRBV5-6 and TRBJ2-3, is DAGVTQSPTHLIKTRGQQVTLRCSPKSGHDTVSWYQQALGQGPQFIFQYYEEEERQRGNFPDRFSGHQFPNYSSELNVNALLLGDSALYLCASSLLTDTQYFGPGTRLTVL.

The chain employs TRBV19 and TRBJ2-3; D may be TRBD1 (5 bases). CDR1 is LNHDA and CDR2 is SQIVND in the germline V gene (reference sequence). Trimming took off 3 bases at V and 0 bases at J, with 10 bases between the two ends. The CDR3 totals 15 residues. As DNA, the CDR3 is TGTGCCAGTAGTATTAGACAGACTAGCACAGATACGCAGTATTTT. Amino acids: CASSIRQTSTDTQYF.

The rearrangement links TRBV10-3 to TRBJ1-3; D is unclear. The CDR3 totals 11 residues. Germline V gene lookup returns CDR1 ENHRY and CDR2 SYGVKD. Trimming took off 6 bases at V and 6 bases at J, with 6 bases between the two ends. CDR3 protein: CAIRRENTIYF. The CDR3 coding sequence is TGTGCCATCAGAAGGGAAAACACCATATATTTT.

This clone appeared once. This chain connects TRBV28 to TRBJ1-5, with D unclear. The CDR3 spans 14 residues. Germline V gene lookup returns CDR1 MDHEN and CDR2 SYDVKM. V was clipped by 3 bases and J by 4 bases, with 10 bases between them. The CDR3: CASSFGDWNQPQHF. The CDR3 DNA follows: TGTGCCAGCAGTTTTGGGGATTGGAATCAGCCCCAGCATTTT.

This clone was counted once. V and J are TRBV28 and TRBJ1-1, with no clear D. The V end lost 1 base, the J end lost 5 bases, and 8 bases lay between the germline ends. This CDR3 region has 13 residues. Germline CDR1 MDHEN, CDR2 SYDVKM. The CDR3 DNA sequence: TGTGCCAGCAGTTTATTGGGTAGGACTGAAGCTTTCTTT. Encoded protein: CASSLLGRTEAFF.

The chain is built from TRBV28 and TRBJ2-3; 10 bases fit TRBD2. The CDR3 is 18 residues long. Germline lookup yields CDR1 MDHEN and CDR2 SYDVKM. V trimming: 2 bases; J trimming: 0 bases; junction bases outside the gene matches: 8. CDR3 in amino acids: CASSLLAGDYVSTDTQYF. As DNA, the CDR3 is TGTGCCAGCAGTTTACTAGCGGGGGATTACGTTAGCACAGATACGCAGTATTTT. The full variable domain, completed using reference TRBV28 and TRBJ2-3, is DVKVTQSSRYLVKRTGEKVFLECVQDMDHENMFWYRQDPGLGLRLIYFSYDVKMKEKGDIPEGYSVSREKKERFSLILESASTNQTSMYLCASSLLAGDYVSTDTQYFGPGTRLTVL.

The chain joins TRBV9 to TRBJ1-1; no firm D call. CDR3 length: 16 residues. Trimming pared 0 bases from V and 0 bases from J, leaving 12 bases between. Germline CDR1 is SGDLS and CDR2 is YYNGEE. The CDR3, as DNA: TGTGCCAGCAGCGTAGCTGATGGGATGATGAACACTGAAGCTTTCTTT. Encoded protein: CASSVADGMMNTEAFF.

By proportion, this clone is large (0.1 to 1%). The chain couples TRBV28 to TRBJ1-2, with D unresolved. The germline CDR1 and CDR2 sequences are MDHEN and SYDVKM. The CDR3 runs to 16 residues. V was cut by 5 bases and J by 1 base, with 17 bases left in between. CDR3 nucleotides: TGTGCCAGCAGTCTCATGCCCCTGGACTATAACTATGGCTACACCTTC. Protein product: CASSLMPLDYNYGYTF.

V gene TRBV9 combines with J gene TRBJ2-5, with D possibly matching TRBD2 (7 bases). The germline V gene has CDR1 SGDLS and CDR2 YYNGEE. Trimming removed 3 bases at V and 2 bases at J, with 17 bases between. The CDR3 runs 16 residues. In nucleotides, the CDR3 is TGTGCCAGCAGCGGACGAGGGGGGGAGAGACAAGAGACCCAGTACTTC. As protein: CASSGRGGERQETQYF.

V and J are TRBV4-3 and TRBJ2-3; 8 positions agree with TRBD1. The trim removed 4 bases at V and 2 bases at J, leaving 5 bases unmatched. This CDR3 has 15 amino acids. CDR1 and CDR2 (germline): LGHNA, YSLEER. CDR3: CASSLRTGITDTQYF. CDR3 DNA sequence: TGCGCCAGCAGCCTCCGGACAGGGATCACAGATACGCAGTATTTT.

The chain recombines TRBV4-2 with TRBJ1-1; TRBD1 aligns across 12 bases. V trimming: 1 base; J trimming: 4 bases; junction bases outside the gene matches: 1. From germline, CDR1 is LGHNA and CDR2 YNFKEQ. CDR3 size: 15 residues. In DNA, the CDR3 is TGTGCCAGCAGCCAAGGGGACAGGGGGCCCACTGAAGCTTTCTTT. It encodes CASSQGDRGPTEAFF.

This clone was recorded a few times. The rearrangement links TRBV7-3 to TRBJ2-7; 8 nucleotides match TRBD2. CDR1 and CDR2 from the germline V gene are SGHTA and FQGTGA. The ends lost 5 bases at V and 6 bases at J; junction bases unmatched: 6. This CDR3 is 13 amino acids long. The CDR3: CASSPGRGGEQYF. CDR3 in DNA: TGTGCCAGCAGCCCCGGGAGGGGGGGCGAGCAGTACTTC.

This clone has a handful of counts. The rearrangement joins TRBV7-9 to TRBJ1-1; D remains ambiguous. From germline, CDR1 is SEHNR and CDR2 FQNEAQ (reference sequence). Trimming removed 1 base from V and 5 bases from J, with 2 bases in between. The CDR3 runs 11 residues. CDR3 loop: CASSLDTEAFF. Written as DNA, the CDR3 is TGTGCCAGCAGCTTAGATACTGAAGCTTTCTTT.

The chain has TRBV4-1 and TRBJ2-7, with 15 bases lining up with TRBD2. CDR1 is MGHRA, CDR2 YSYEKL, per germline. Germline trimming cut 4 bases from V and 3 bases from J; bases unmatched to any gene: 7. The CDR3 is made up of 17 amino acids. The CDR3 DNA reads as TGCGCCAGCAGCCCCGAAAGGACTAGCGGGGGGGTCTACGAGCAGTACTTC. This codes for CASSPERTSGGVYEQYF.

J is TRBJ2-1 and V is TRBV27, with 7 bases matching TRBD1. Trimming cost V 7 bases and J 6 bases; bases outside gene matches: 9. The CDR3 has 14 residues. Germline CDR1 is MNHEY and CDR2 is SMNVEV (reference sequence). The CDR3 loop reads CASTETGQFNEQFF. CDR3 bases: TGTGCCAGCACCGAAACGGGACAGTTCAATGAGCAGTTCTTC.

CDR3 bases: TGTGCCAGCAGCTTAGAAGACGGAAACTACGAGCAGTACTTC. Its translation is CASSLEDGNYEQYF. J is TRBJ2-7 and V is TRBV7-2; D gene ambiguous. The length of the CDR3 is 14 residues. V shed 1 base and J shed 3 bases, with 10 bases lying between them. Germline lookup yields CDR1 SGHTA and CDR2 FQGNSA.

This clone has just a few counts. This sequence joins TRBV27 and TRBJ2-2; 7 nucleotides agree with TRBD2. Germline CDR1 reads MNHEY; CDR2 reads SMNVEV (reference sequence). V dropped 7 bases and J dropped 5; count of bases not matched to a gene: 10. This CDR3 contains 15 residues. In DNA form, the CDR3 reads TGTGCCAGCACCTTGGGGAGGGGAGGGACCGGGGAGCTGTTTTTT. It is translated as CASTLGRGGTGELFF.

CDR3 protein: CASSNNPGTGGDEQFF. The CDR3 region has the DNA TGTGCCAGCAGCAATAACCCCGGGACAGGGGGCGATGAGCAGTTCTTC. This chain uses TRBV7-8 with TRBJ2-1; 12 bases line up with TRBD1. The V segment lost 5 bases and the J segment 8 bases; nucleotides outside the gene matches: 10. This CDR3 region has 16 residues. Germline V gene lookup returns CDR1 SGHVS and CDR2 FQNEAQ.

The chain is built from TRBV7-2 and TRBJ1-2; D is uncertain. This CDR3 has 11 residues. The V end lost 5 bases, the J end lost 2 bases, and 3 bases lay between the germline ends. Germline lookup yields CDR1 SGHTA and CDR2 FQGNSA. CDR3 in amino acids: CASSDNYGYTF. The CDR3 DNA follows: TGTGCCAGCAGCGACAACTATGGCTACACCTTC. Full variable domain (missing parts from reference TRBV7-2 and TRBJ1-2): GAGVSQSPSNKVTEKGKDVELRCDPISGHTALYWYRQSLGQGLEFLIYFQGNSAPDKSGLPSDRFSAERTGGSVSTLTIQRTQQEDSAVYLCASSDNYGYTFGSGTRLTVV.